This TCR beta chain came from a study of CD8 T cells in ankylosing spondylitis. This clonotype was recorded many times. The antigen remains unidentified. Germline-derived CDR1 and CDR2 are MNHEY and SMNVEV (reference sequence). CDR3 length: 15 amino acids. V lost 7 bases to trimming and J lost 7 bases, with 23 bases between them. Whole-study results and caveats: Characteristic, it appeared, of ankylosing spondylitis blood was a TCR beta motif of roughly 8 highly homologous variants.

In TCRdb, the 5' RACE reads were re-called with MiXCR into one record per CDR3 protein. There are tens of thousands of distinct CDR3 sequences in the sample; 4.5% to 6% occur only once, and about an eighth lies in the top ten. The source of this sequence is a male donor with ankylosing spondylitis or in good health (not recorded which). Sequenced input: blood, either unsorted or a sorted T cell fraction (not recorded which). The rearrangement uses TRBV27 and TRBJ2-7; perhaps TRBD1 as D (6 bases). The CDR3 DNA follows: TGTGCCAGCACCCCGACAGGAGGCATTTTCGGGGAGCAGTACTTC. This translates into CASTPTGGIFGEQYF.